This T cell receptor (beta chain) stems from a study of blood T cell repertoires in COVID-19. Across the whole study: The United States, Italy and Spain supplied acute and convalescent COVID-19 samples. Nucleic acid was either cDNA or gDNA, and it came from T cells, B-cell-depleted T cells, or PBMCs.

Authors' methods: By means of reference gene primer amplification, nucleated cell counts were estimated. Generated by immunoSEQ multiplex PCR, the TCRdb table keeps only in-frame clones and is missing some. The V and J calls and clone size are taken from that table; D and trimming were inferred from the DNA. The sample holds fewer than 200,000 clones; roughly 90% are singletons and the top ten take nearly 5%. While infection was still active, Seattle patients were enrolled and then followed longitudinally. There are 13 residues in the CDR3. Germline-derived CDR1 and CDR2 are SGHTA and FQGNSA. Trimming cost V 3 bases and J 10 bases, with 13 bases left between them.

J is TRBJ2-4 and V is TRBV7-2, with D possibly TRBD2 on 6 matching bases. The sample consisted of peripheral blood. This sequence originates from a man under 40 with COVID-19, enrolled during active disease. This CDR3 reads CASSLGGASIQYF. The CDR3 coding sequence is TGTGCCAGCAGCTTGGGCGGGGCCTCGATTCAGTACTTC.